This T cell receptor beta chain was captured by sequencing in a study of T cell responses to AZD1222 COVID-19 vaccine listed by TCRdb under 2021. For context, the study as a whole: AZD1222 recipients whose second dose came at about 4 weeks and those whose second dose came at about 12 weeks were combined into one group, since spike-specific TCR depth and breadth did not differ between the two schedules. TCR sequencing was performed for 230 to 250 trial participants, of whom some 200 were given two doses of AZD1222 and around 26 were given two doses of MenACWY control vaccine. Trial participants were enrolled into age subgroups of 18-55, 56-69 and 70-plus years, which contained roughly 150, 30 and 60 TCR-sequenced participants, respectively. General conclusions and limits of the study: Participants were mostly white British, with more females than males. The authors suggested clonal diversity may have been underestimated. Epitopes outside the regions mutated in the B.1.351 and B.1.1.7 variants were reportedly recognized by nearly half of the unique spike-specific TCRs. Conclusions about previously exposed vaccinees are limited because only a handful of AZD1222 recipients were SARS-CoV-2 seropositive at baseline. After two AZD1222 doses, spike-specific TCR breadth and depth were significantly higher than at day 0 and than in MenACWY recipients. Because no day 14 peak-response samples were available, the repertoires could be characterized only after the peak T cell response. CD4 TCRs associated with the vaccine covered the entire spike protein, and the dominant responses were in regions 160-218 and 743-854. The 56-69-year group was small, and its depth increase did not reach significance, likely because of low power.

Spanning cysteine to phenylalanine, the CDR3 consists of 14 amino acids. The read is trimmed to its CDR3 DNA, 42 bases read in frame from base 1. CDR1 is given as SGDLS and CDR2 as YYNGEE, both from the germline V gene. For this chain, trimming is 2 bases at the V end and 7 bases at the J end, and the number of junction bases without a gene match is 9. According to the study, the label for this sample's time point signals: baseline before first vaccination. The vaccinee samples were drawn from two UK trials, COV001 and COV002, one of which was a single-blind randomized controlled phase 2/3 trial testing AZD1222 (ChAdOx1 nCoV-19) in healthy adults. Trial participant PBMC samples were collected at day 0 and day 28 after the second dose for TCRbeta chain sequencing. As for this clone: Its binding antigen is unknown. There are no base qualities to consult, and no much larger clone falls within one base.

The CDR3 regions of human TCRbeta chains were subjected to immunosequencing. The authors' pipeline ran thus. Repertoire TCRs were checked for matches against a reference library of SARS-CoV-2-specific TCRs that had been generated using the MIRA antigen-specificity platform. Breadth meant the fraction of unique TCRs that were SARS-CoV-2-associated, whereas depth meant the fraction of total T cells that were SARS-CoV-2-associated. Using the MIRA data, every spike-specific TCR was mapped to the spike region that the TCR reacted to and assigned to either a CD4 or a CD8 class. Log10-transformed breadth and depth values were compared by one-way ANOVA with Sidak's multiple comparisons tests. TCRdb took over this immuneACCESS table, retaining in-frame rearrangements with V and J assigned. Such tables are incomplete; in checked studies, under half of the missing clones stem from an unresolved V gene, and the remainder is unexplained. Clone size and the V and J calls come from that table; the DNA yielded D and trimming. For this sample the table gives fewer than 85,000 clones, of which under 95% were detected only once. The biggest ten clones account for 4.2% of the sample.

The sequence links TRBV9 to TRBJ2-7; 7 middle bases align to TRBD1. This material consisted of peripheral blood, taken on day 0 of AZD1222 vaccination. The clonotype originates from an adult in good health. The CDR3 reads as follows: CASSVRTGTGEQYF. The nucleotide sequence reads as follows: TGTGCCAGCAGCGTGCGGACAGGTACGGGTGAGCAGTACTTC.